A selection of T cell receptor beta chains follows, all from one sample in a study of CD8+CD57+ T cells in acquired aplastic anemia. Each CDR3 protein gets one entry after TCRdb re-called the reads with MiXCR. This sample has 150,000 to 200,000 distinct CDR3 sequences; just under 65% occur once, and the top ten carry under 60%. The sample was sorted CD4+, CD8+, or CD8+CD57+ T cells (not recorded which) from PBMCs. The receptors shown here come from a human donor in good health. Both conserved end residues are part of each CDR3. The D gene is left open where the match is weak. Only part of the rows carry a size: once, few, many, or a class if the clone is expanded.

j_call | v_call | clone_size | d_call | cdr3_aa | cdr3_nt
TRBJ2-7 | TRBV15 | NA | NA | CATSRDGDLGNYEQYF | TGTGCCACCAGCAGAGATGGGGACTTGGGCAACTACGAGCAGTACTTC
TRBJ2-7 | TRBV2 | NA | NA | CASTRDSFREQYF | TGTGCCAGTACCAGGGACTCCTTCCGCGAGCAGTACTTC
TRBJ2-1 | TRBV5-1 | NA | NA | CASSPDLTSYNEQFF | TGCGCCAGCAGCCCTGACCTAACGTCCTACAATGAGCAGTTCTTC
TRBJ1-1 | TRBV29-1 | NA | NA | CSVEKAYGKAFF | TGCAGCGTTGAGAAGGCTTATGGGAAAGCTTTCTTT
TRBJ1-1 | TRBV15 | NA | NA | CATSRDRGGEAFF | TGTGCCACCAGCAGAGACAGGGGCGGTGAAGCTTTCTTT
TRBJ1-2 | TRBV20-1 | many | NA | CSAREGSANYGYTF | TGCAGTGCTAGAGAAGGGTCAGCTAACTATGGCTACACCTTC
TRBJ1-1 | TRBV10-3 | NA | TRBD1 | CAISESDRVATEAFF | TGTGCCATCAGTGAGTCGGACAGGGTGGCCACTGAAGCTTTCTTT
TRBJ2-3 | TRBV10-3 | once | NA | CATKPDTDTQYF | TGTGCCACCAAGCCAGACACAGATACGCAGTATTTT
TRBJ1-5 | TRBV19 | NA | NA | CASSIPNQPQHF | TGTGCCAGTAGTATTCCTAATCAGCCCCAGCATTTT
TRBJ2-7 | TRBV29-1 | NA | NA | CSVELSTVEQYF | TGCAGCGTTGAACTTAGTACGGTAGAGCAGTACTTC
TRBJ1-2 | TRBV19 | many | NA | CASSIEARGGYYGYTF | TGTGCCAGTAGTATAGAAGCCCGTGGGGGATACTATGGCTACACCTTC
TRBJ2-7 | TRBV15 | NA | TRBD1 | CATSRDRAGGYEQYF | TGTGCCACCAGCAGAGATCGGGCAGGGGGCTACGAGCAGTACTTC
TRBJ2-1 | TRBV5-1 | many | NA | CASSLYRGNNEQFF | TGCGCCAGCAGCTTGTACCGGGGTAACAATGAGCAGTTCTTC
TRBJ1-1 | TRBV2 | NA | NA | CASSRGGRETEAFF | TGTGCCAGCAGCCGAGGGGGGCGTGAGACTGAAGCTTTCTTT
TRBJ1-2 | TRBV19 | NA | NA | CASRPYGISNGYTF | TGTGCCAGTAGACCCTATGGGATATCGAATGGCTACACCTTC
TRBJ2-7 | TRBV10-1 | NA | TRBD1 | CAPEGQGATHTYEQYF | TGCGCTCCCGAGGGACAGGGGGCAACACATACCTACGAGCAGTACTTC
TRBJ2-1 | TRBV4-1 | many | TRBD1 | CASSPQGQEPNYNEQFF | TGCGCCAGCAGCCCACAAGGACAGGAGCCCAACTACAATGAGCAGTTCTTC
TRBJ2-7 | TRBV7-2 | many | TRBD2 | CASSLGWGGLAGAPGEQYF | TGTGCCAGCAGCTTAGGGTGGGGTGGGCTAGCGGGAGCTCCAGGCGAGCAGTACTTC
TRBJ2-1 | TRBV27 | few | NA | CASSLMGDGSYNEQFF | TGTGCCAGCAGTTTAATGGGAGATGGGTCCTACAATGAGCAGTTCTTC
TRBJ1-1 | TRBV10-3 | NA | NA | CAISESTTGNTEAFF | TGTGCCATCAGTGAGTCTACGACAGGGAACACTGAAGCTTTCTTT
TRBJ2-7 | TRBV20-1 | few | NA | CSASKLFVLYEQYF | TGCAGTGCTAGCAAGCTGTTTGTCCTCTACGAGCAGTACTTC
TRBJ2-1 | TRBV20-1 | NA | NA | CSARGGRTNRNEQFF | TGCAGTGCTAGAGGGGGCCGAACTAATCGCAATGAGCAGTTCTTC
TRBJ1-4 | TRBV29-1 | NA | TRBD1 | CSVGINRGEKLFF | TGCAGCGTCGGGATAAACAGGGGTGAAAAACTGTTTTTT
TRBJ1-2 | TRBV10-3 | NA | TRBD1 | CAISEDGTGLYGYTF | TGTGCCATCAGTGAGGACGGGACAGGGCTCTATGGCTACACCTTC
TRBJ2-5 | TRBV19 | NA | NA | CASSIVGHTTQETQYF | TGTGCCAGTAGTATAGTGGGACATACTACCCAAGAGACCCAGTACTTC
TRBJ2-7 | TRBV5-6 | many | TRBD1 | CASSLGQGYLIYEQYF | TGTGCCAGCAGCTTGGGACAGGGTTATCTCATCTACGAGCAGTACTTC
TRBJ2-7 | TRBV15 | NA | NA | CATSARTAWDEQYF | TGTGCCACCAGCGCCCGGACGGCCTGGGACGAGCAGTACTTC
TRBJ2-7 | TRBV20-1 | NA | NA | CSALPGTELYEQYF | TGCAGTGCTCTCCCCGGGACGGAACTGTACGAGCAGTACTTC
TRBJ2-7 | TRBV20-1 | NA | NA | CSARDPATRPYEQYF | TGCAGTGCTAGAGATCCAGCAACCAGGCCCTACGAGCAGTACTTC
TRBJ2-1 | TRBV11-1 | NA | TRBD1 | CASSLVTGQTTQFF | TGTGCCAGCAGCTTAGTAACGGGACAGACAACGCAGTTCTTC
TRBJ2-7 | TRBV7-2 | NA | TRBD1 | CASSLLGQASSYEQYF | TGTGCCAGCAGTTTATTGGGACAGGCTAGCTCCTACGAGCAGTACTTC
TRBJ2-5 | TRBV20-1 | NA | TRBD2 | CSARDRASGSKQETQYF | TGCAGTGCTAGAGATAGGGCTAGCGGGTCAAAACAAGAGACCCAGTACTTC
TRBJ2-7 | TRBV19 | NA | TRBD2 | CASGETSGSYEQYF | TGTGCCAGCGGGGAGACTAGCGGCTCCTACGAGCAGTACTTC
TRBJ2-7 | TRBV5-1 | once | NA | CASSLAGLDEQYF | TGCGCCAGCAGTCTTGCAGGGCTCGACGAGCAGTACTTC